This TCR beta chain was sequenced during a study of response to subunit inactivated influenza vaccine. TCRdb redid the calling of the RT-PCR reads with MiXCR, one entry per CDR3 protein. The table shows hundreds of thousands of distinct CDR3 sequences, with roughly 13% occurring only once. Study-wide findings and caveats: With each seasonal influenza vaccination, the authors suggested, few new T cells are recruited.

There are 13 residues in the CDR3. CDR1 is SGDLS and CDR2 is YYNGEE in the germline V gene. V trimming: 2 bases; J trimming: 3 bases; junction bases outside the gene matches: 1. In this sample, this clonotype turned up many times. Its specificity is not known. Source: PBMCs from blood, taken approximately 15 days before vaccination. The origin of this receptor is a man in his fifties who received an inactivated influenza vaccine. V is TRBV9 and J is TRBJ1-1; TRBD1 matches 7 bases. The CDR3 here is CASSVDRDTEAFF. The CDR3 region has the DNA TGTGCCAGCAGCGTTGACAGGGACACTGAAGCTTTCTTT.